This T cell receptor (beta chain) came from a study of blood T cell repertoires in COVID-19. About the study: The United States, Italy and Spain were the sources of the acute and convalescent COVID-19 samples.

Per the study methods: The authors estimated nucleated cell counts from reference gene primer amplification. Sequencing used immunoSEQ multiplex PCR; TCRdb keeps in-frame clones, though not all of them. The D gene and trimming were derived from the DNA, and the V and J assignments and clone size from that table. Of 250,000 to 300,000 clones detected, around 90% appear once; the ten largest clones hold 2.3%. Germline CDR1 and CDR2: SGHNT and YYREEE (reference sequence). The length of the CDR3 is 13 residues. J lost 5 bases, V lost 5 bases, and 6 bases had no gene match. Living in 24 US areas, the participants were between 18 and 89 years of age.

What was sequenced was PBMCs or T cells enriched from blood (not recorded which). This TCR was recovered from a woman in her thirties or forties with acute COVID-19. This rearrangement joins TRBV5-4 to TRBJ1-1; 7 nucleotides line up with TRBD1. Here the CDR3 reads CASSWRGQTEAFF. The CDR3 DNA follows: TGTGCCAGCAGTTGGAGGGGGCAGACTGAAGCTTTCTTT.